The source of this TCR beta chain is a study of blood T cells in healthy people across ages. Findings and limits, study-wide: It was the long-lived donors that had more naive CD4+ cells and higher diversity than aged donors.

To note about this clonotype: Its target is unknown.

The CDR3 is 15 amino acids. Trimming removed 5 bases at V and 2 bases at J, with 15 bases between. Germline CDR1 reads SEHNR; CDR2 reads FQNEAQ (reference sequence). Samples had at least 7 million PBMCs isolated from them. The extraction recovered at least 5 micrograms of total RNA per sample. The authors ran a second PCR of about 7 to 11 cycles using a sample-barcoded 5' primer and a J-beta primer mix. Template switching added a 12-random-nucleotide identifier to every cDNA molecule. MiXCR was run by TCRdb on the 5' RACE reads, yielding one entry per CDR3 protein. Of some 290,000 distinct CDR3 sequences listed, 25% to 30% are singletons.

This rearrangement joins TRBV7-9 to TRBJ1-2, with unresolved D. Sequencing was carried out using blood. This TCR came from a woman aged 70 to 79 in good health. The CDR3 protein is CASSETQRLNYGYTF. The CDR3 DNA sequence: TGTGCCAGCAGCGAAACCCAGCGTTTGAACTATGGCTACACCTTC.